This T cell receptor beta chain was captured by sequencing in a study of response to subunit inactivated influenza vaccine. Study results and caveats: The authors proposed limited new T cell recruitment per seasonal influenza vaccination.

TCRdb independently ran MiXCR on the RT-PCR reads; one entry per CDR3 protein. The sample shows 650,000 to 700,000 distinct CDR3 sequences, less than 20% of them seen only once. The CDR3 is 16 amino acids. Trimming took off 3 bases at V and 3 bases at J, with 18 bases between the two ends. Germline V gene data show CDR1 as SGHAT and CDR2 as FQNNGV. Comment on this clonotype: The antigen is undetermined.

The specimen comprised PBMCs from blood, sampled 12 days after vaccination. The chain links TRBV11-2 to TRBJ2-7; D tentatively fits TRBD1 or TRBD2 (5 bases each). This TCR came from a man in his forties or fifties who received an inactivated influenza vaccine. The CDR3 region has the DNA TGTGCCAGCAGCTTGCGACCACCGGGACGGTACTACGAGCAGTACTTC. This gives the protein CASSLRPPGRYYEQYF.